This TCR beta chain is drawn from a study of cytomegalovirus exposure and HLA in healthy donors. Study-level background: Earlier sequencing of 150 million to 200 million T cells yielded under 120 million unique TCR beta sequences. In an early release, HLA-typed donors contributed tens of millions of unique TCR sequences.

The germline CDR1 and CDR2 sequences are SNHLY and FYNNEI. V lost 1 base and J 2 bases, leaving 15 bases between the germline ends. The CDR3 sequence is 16 residues long. A multiplex PCR was run with 60 Vbeta primers and 13 Jbeta primers. Libraries were prepared by immunoSEQ multiplex PCR; TCRdb keeps only in-frame clonotypes and omits some of them. Here the sample spans approximately 98,000 clones, about 74% being singletons. The gene calls are TRBV2 and TRBJ2-7; D is perhaps TRBD2 (5 bases). The sample consisted of PBMCs. This clonotype was sampled from a male donor in good health and CMV-seronegative. The CDR3 DNA follows: TGTGCCAGCAGTGAAGGGACTCTACAACCACCCTACGAGCAGTACTTC. Its protein product is CASSEGTLQPPYEQYF.